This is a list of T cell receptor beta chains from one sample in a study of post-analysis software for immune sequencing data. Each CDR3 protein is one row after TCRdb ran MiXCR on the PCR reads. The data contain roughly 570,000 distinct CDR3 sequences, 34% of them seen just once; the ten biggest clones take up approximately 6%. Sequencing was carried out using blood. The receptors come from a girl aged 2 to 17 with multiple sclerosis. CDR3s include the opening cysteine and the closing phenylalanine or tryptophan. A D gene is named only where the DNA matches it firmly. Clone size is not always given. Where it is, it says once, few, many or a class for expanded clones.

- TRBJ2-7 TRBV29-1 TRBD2 TGCAGCGTCCGCCCCAGGACGGGGGGGACCTACAATGAGCAGTACTTC CSVRPRTGGTYNEQYF
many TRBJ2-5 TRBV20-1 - TGCAGTGCTAGAGATCCGGGCGGGGAGACCCAGTACTTC CSARDPGGETQYF
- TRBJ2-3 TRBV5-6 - TGTGCCAGCAGCTTTCTGGCCAGCTTTGGCACAGATACGCAGTATTTT CASSFLASFGTDTQYF
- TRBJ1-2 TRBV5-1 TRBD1 TGCGCCAGCAGCTCCGGGACAGGGTATACTAACTATGGCTACACCTTC CASSSGTGYTNYGYTF
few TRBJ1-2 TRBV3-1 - TGTGCCAGCAGCCGTGGAAGCGACCACTATGGCTACACCTTC CASSRGSDHYGYTF
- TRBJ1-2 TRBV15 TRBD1 TGTGCCACCAGCCCGGACAGGGGTAACTATGGCTACACCTTC CATSPDRGNYGYTF
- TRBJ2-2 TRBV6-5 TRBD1 TGTGCCGGCAGCTTACAGGGGGCCGGGGAGCTGTTTTTT CAGSLQGAGELFF
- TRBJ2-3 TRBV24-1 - TGTGCCACCAGTGCGACGGAAGCAGATACGCAGTATTTT CATSATEADTQYF
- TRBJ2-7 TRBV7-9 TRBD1 TGTGCCAGCAGCTCTGTACAGGGGGCCGAGCAGTACTTC CASSSVQGAEQYF
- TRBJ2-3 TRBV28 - TGTGCCAGCAGTTTCCGCCCCAGCCGCACAGATACGCAGTATTTT CASSFRPSRTDTQYF
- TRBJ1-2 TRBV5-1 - TGCGCCAGCAGCGAAAGACAGACTATTAACTATGGCTACACCTTC CASSERQTINYGYTF
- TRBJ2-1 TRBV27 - TGTGCCAGCACCCTAAGGGTTTCCAGGTATTACACCAGTGAGCAGTTCTTC CASTLRVSRYYTSEQFF
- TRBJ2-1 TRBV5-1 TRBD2 TGCGCCAGCAGCACCGGACTAGCGGAGAAGAATGAGCAGTTCTTC CASSTGLAEKNEQFF
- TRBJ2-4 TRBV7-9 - TGTGCCAGCAGCGAAAACAGGGAGAGGGCCAAAAACATTCAGTACTTC CASSENRERAKNIQYF
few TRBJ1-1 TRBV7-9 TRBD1 TGTGCCAGCAGCCCATCCCCGGGACAGGAGGCGGACACTGAAGCTTTCTTT CASSPSPGQEADTEAFF
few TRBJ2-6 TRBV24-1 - TGTGCCACCAGTGGGCTAGACTCTGGGGCCAACGTCCTGACTTTC CATSGLDSGANVLTF